These 12 T cell receptor beta chains originate from one sample sequenced in a study of cytomegalovirus exposure and HLA in healthy donors (dated by TCRdb to 2015 to 2018). Library generation was performed with the immunoSEQ multiplex PCR assay. For the multiplex PCR, a mixture combining 60 forward primers for TCR Vbeta segments and 13 reverse primers for TCR Jbeta segments was used. TCRdb holds this immuneACCESS table with in-frame rearrangements only. Some clones are missing; in checked studies, unresolved V genes explain under half, and the rest has no known cause. This sample is represented by 150,000 to 200,000 clones; under 80% of them were singletons. Of the sample, 2.5% to 3.5% is held by the ten largest clones. The sequencing input was PBMCs. The receptor set was obtained from a female donor in good health and CMV-seronegative.

V is TRBV5-1 and J is TRBJ2-4; D is unresolved. From germline, CDR1 is SGHRS and CDR2 YFSETQ. Trimming left V 0 bases short and J 4 bases short, with 11 bases between. CDR3 length equals 15 residues. The CDR3 here is CASSLGGDGKNIQYF. The CDR3 DNA sequence: TGCGCCAGCAGCTTGGGTGGAGACGGAAAAAACATTCAGTACTTC.

The chain carries TRBV27 and TRBJ1-1; 7 nucleotides align to TRBD1. The V gene's germline CDR1 is MNHEY and CDR2 SMNVEV (reference sequence). V trimming: 5 bases; J trimming: 1 base; junction bases outside the gene matches: 10. The CDR3 totals 16 residues. CDR3 DNA: TGTGCCAGCAGTCTCTCCCCCAGGGGGACGAACACTGAAGCTTTCTTT. Residues: CASSLSPRGTNTEAFF.

The chain uses TRBV19 and TRBJ1-1, with 12 bases lining up with TRBD1. Germline V gives CDR1 LNHDA, CDR2 SQIVND (reference sequence). Trimming took 6 bases from V and 0 from J; bases not matched to a gene: 8. This CDR3 spans 17 amino acids. CDR3 region: CASSRSRDRGLNTEAFF. CDR3 bases: TGTGCCAGTAGCCGGTCCCGGGACAGGGGGCTGAACACTGAAGCTTTCTTT.

J is TRBJ2-2 and V is TRBV18; D perhaps matches TRBD2 (6 bases). The CDR3 runs 15 residues. Looked up from germline, CDR1 is KGHSH and CDR2 is LQKENI. Trimming stripped 3 bases from V and 4 bases from J, with 12 bases between. CDR3 loop: CASSPRGSGTGELFF. Here the CDR3 DNA reads TGTGCCAGCTCACCTCGGGGGTCTGGCACCGGGGAGCTGTTTTTT.

The rearrangement joins TRBV14 to TRBJ2-5; TRBD1 is a possible D gene (6 bases). With the DNA end fitting TRBJ2-7 better, the J assignment may be wrong. CDR1 is SGHDN and CDR2 is FVKESK in the germline V gene. The CDR3 is 13 amino acids. The DNA for the CDR3 is TGTGCCAGCAGCCAGTTAGGGGGTAACGAGCAGTACTTC. Translating gives CASSQLGGNEQYF.

This chain connects TRBV5-4 to TRBJ1-3; maybe TRBD1 (5 bases). With 4 bases removed from V and 0 bases from J, the gap between germline ends came to 17 bases. CDR1 and CDR2 from the germline V gene are SGHNT and YYREEE (reference sequence). The CDR3 contains 17 residues. The CDR3 bases are TGTGCCAGCAGCAAAAAGACAGAAACCGTCTCTGGAAACACCATATATTTT. Amino acid sequence: CASSKKTETVSGNTIYF.

The J gene is TRBJ2-7, the V gene TRBV5-4; 11 positions match TRBD2. Germline CDR1 is SGHNT and CDR2 is YYREEE (reference sequence). With 5 bases clipped from V and 3 bases from J, the junction kept 7 bases outside the gene matches. The length of the CDR3 is 15 residues. The CDR3 sequence is CASSSLAGGDYEQYF. The CDR3 nucleotides are TGTGCCAGCAGTTCCCTAGCGGGAGGAGACTACGAGCAGTACTTC.

The chain combines TRBV9 with TRBJ2-1, with no clear D. V was shortened by 0 bases and J by 8 bases, with 3 bases between the two germline ends. The CDR3 sequence is 11 residues long. The V gene's germline CDR1 is SGDLS and CDR2 YYNGEE. The CDR3 reads CASSVGDEQFF. The CDR3 coding sequence is TGTGCCAGCAGCGTAGGAGATGAGCAGTTCTTC.

The rearrangement uses TRBV9 and TRBJ1-4; no clear D gene. The CDR3 runs to 15 residues. The germline V gene encodes CDR1 SGDLS and CDR2 YYNGEE. With 0 bases removed from V and 3 bases from J, the gap between germline ends came to 9 bases. The CDR3: CASSVGGRANEKLFF. The CDR3 nucleotides read TGTGCCAGCAGCGTAGGAGGGAGGGCTAATGAAAAACTGTTTTTT.

The genes are TRBV9 and TRBJ1-1; D unclear. Germline CDR1 SGDLS, CDR2 YYNGEE. Trimming removed 3 bases at V and 0 bases at J, with 9 bases between. CDR3 length equals 14 residues. The CDR3 here is CASSGTGLNTEAFF. CDR3 DNA sequence: TGTGCCAGCAGCGGGACGGGATTGAACACTGAAGCTTTCTTT.

This sequence joins TRBV27 and TRBJ2-5; TRBD2 matches at 8 bases. The end of the DNA is better explained by TRBJ2-7, so the J call may be wrong. The CDR3 covers 14 residues. Germline V gene lookup returns CDR1 MNHEY and CDR2 SMNVEV (reference sequence). CDR3 residues: CASSFPAGGSEQYF. In DNA form, the CDR3 reads TGTGCCAGCAGTTTCCCCGCGGGGGGCTCCGAGCAGTACTTC.

This clone was seen just once. The chain joins TRBV11-2 to TRBJ1-4, with 7 bases identical to TRBD1. The CDR3 spans 15 residues. From germline, CDR1 is SGHAT and CDR2 FQNNGV. V lost 0 bases and J lost 7; bases outside the gene matches: 5. The CDR3 DNA is TGTGCCAGCAGCTTAGAAGTGACAGGGTTTGAAAAACTGTTTTTT. Protein: CASSLEVTGFEKLFF.